This TCR beta chain is from a study of shared clonotypes between healthy human individuals. Study-wide context: Per donor, CD8 memory used one plate, CD8 naive used two, CD4 memory used three and CD4 naive used three.

Study processing details: Filtering was not the same, since immunoSEQ gave junction-only sequences without quality scores. The protocol was immunoSEQ multiplex PCR, while the TCRdb copy is restricted to in-frame clones and leaves out a portion. V and J calls plus clone size are reproduced from that table; the DNA served to infer D and trimming. The sample has approximately 1.5 million clones, 95% to 99% seen once. On this clone itself: Its antigen is still unknown.

Study results and limitations: Few donors restricted represented genetic and exposure-history diversity. A few donors had about 5% of their naive CD4 clonotypes in common.

V was cut by 3 bases and J by 7 bases, with 9 bases left in between. The CDR3 is made up of 13 amino acids. Per the germline V gene, CDR1 is LNHDA and CDR2 is SQIVND (reference sequence). Input material: naive CD4+ T cells sorted from blood. Subset denoted: CD45RA+ positively selected. The origin of this receptor is a young man in good health. The V and J genes are TRBV19 and TRBJ2-2; D call uncertain. The CDR3: CASSIAPDGELFF. The CDR3 DNA follows: TGTGCCAGTAGTATCGCGCCGGACGGGGAGCTGTTTTTT.